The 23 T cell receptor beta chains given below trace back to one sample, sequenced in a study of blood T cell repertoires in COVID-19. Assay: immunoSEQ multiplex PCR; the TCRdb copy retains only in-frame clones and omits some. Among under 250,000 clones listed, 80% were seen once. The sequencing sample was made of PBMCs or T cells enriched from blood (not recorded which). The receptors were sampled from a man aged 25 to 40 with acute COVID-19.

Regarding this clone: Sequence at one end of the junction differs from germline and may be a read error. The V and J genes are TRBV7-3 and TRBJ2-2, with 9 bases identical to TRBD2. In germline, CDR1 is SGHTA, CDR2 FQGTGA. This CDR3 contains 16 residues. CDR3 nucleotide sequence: TGCGCCAGCAGCGACTTTGGGCGGGGGGGCCCCGGGGAGCTGTTTTTT. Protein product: CASSDFGRGGPGELFF.

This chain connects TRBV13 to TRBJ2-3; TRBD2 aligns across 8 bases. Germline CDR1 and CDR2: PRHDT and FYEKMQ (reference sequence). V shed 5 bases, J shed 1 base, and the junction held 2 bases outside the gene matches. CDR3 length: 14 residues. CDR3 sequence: CASSHSGGTDTQYF. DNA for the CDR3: TGTGCCAGCAGCCATAGCGGGGGCACAGATACGCAGTATTTT. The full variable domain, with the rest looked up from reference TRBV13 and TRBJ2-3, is AAGVIQSPRHLIKEKRETATLKCYPIPRHDTVYWYQQGPGQDPQFLISFYEKMQSDKGSIPDRFSAQQFSDYHSELNMSSLELGDSALYFCASSHSGGTDTQYFGPGTRLTVL.

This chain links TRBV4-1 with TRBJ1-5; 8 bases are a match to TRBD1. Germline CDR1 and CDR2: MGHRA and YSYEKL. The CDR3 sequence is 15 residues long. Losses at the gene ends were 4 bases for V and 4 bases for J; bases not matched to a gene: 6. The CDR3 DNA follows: TGCGCCAGCAGCCCTCGACAGGGGAGTAATCAGCCCCAGCATTTT. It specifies CASSPRQGSNQPQHF.

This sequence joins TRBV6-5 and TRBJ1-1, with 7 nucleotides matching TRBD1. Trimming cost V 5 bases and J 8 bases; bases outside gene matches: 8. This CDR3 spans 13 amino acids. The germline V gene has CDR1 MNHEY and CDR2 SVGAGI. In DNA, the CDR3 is TGTGCCAGCAGTAAGGGACAGTTGCTAGAAGCTTTCTTT. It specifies CASSKGQLLEAFF.

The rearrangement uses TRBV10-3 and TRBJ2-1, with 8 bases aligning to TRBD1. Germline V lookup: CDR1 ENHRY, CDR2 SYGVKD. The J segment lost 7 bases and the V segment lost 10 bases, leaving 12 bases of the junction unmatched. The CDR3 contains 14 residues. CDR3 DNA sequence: TGTGCCACGGAACAGGGGGTCGTTAGGAATGAGCAGTTCTTC. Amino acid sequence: CATEQGVVRNEQFF.

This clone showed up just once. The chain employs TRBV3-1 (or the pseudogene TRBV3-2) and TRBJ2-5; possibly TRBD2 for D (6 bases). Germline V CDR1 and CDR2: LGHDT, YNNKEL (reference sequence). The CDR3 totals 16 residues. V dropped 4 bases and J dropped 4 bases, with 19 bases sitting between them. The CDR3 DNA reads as TGTGCCAGCAGCCTAAGGCTCGCGGGATCACGAGAGACCCAGTACTTC. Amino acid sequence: CASSLRLAGSRETQYF.

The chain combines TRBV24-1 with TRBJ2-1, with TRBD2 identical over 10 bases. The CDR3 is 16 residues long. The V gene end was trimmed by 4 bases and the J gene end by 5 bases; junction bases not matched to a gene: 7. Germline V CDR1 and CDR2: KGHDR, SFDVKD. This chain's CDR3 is CATSDNSGGPDNEQFF. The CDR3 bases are TGTGCCACCAGTGACAATAGCGGGGGGCCCGACAATGAGCAGTTCTTC.

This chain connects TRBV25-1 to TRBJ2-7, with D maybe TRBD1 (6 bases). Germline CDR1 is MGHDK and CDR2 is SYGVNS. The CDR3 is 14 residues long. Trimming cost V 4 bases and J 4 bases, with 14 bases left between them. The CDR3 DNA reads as TGTGCCAGCAGTGCTCGACAGGCTTTGTACGAGCAGTACTTC. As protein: CASSARQALYEQYF.

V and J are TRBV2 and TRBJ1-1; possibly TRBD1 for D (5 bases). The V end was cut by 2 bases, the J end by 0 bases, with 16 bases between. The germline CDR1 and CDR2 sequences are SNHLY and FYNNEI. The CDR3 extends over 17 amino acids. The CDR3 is CASSELPGGGLNTEAFF. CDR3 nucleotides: TGTGCCAGCAGTGAACTACCGGGGGGAGGACTGAACACTGAAGCTTTCTTT.

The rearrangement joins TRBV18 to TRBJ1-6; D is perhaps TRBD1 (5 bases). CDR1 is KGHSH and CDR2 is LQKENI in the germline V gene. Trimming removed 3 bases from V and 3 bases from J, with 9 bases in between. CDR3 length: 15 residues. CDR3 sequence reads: CASSPTESYNSPLHF. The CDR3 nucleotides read TGTGCCAGCTCACCGACAGAGAGCTATAATTCACCCCTCCACTTT.

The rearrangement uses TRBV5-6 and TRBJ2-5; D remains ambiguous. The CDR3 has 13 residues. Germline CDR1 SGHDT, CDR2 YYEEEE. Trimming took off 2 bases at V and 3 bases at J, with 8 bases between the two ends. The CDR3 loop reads CASSFNSEETQYF. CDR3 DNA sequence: TGTGCCAGCAGCTTTAACTCCGAAGAGACCCAGTACTTC.

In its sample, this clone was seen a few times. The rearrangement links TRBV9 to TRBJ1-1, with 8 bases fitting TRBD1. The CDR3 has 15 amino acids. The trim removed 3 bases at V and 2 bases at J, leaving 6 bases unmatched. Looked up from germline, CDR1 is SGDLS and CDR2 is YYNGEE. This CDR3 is CASSARGQANTEAFF. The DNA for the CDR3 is TGTGCCAGCAGCGCCCGGGGACAGGCTAACACTGAAGCTTTCTTT.

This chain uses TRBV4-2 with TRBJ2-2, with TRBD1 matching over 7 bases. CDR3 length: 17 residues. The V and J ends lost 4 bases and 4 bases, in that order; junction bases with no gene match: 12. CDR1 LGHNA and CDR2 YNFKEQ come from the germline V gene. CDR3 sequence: CASSRDSPEVRTGELFF. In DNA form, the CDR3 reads TGTGCCAGCAGCCGGGACAGCCCAGAAGTTCGCACCGGGGAGCTGTTTTTT.

CDR3 in amino acids: CASSRTLEASPLHF. The CDR3 nucleotides read TGTGCCAGCAGCCGCACACTCGAGGCTTCACCCCTCCACTTT. V and J are TRBV14 and TRBJ1-6; D uncertain. The CDR3 sequence is 14 residues long. V was trimmed by 4 bases and J by 9 bases, leaving 13 bases between them. CDR1 is SGHDN, CDR2 FVKESK, per germline.

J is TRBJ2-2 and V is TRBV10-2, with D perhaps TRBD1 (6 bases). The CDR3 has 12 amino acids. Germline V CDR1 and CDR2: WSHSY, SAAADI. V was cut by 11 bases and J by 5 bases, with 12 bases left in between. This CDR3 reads CALNQGTGELFF. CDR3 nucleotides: TGCGCCCTCAATCAGGGGACCGGGGAGCTGTTTTTT.

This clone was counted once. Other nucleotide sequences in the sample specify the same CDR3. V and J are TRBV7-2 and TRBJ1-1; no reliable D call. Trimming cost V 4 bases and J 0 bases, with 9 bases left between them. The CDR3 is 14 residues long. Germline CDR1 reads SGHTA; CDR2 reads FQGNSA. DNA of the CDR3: TGTGCCAGCAGCTACTCCCACTTGAACACTGAAGCTTTCTTT. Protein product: CASSYSHLNTEAFF.

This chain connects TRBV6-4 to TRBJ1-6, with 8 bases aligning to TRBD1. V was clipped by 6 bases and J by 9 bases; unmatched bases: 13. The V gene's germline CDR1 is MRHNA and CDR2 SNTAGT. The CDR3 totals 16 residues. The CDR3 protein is CASSDRSGQGSSPLHF. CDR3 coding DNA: TGTGCCAGCAGCGACAGGTCAGGACAGGGAAGTTCACCCCTCCACTTT.

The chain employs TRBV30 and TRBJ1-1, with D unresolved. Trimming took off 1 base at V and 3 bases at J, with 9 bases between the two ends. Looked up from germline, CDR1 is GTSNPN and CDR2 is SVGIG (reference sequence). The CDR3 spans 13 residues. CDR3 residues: CAWSGGEDTEAFF. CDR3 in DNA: TGTGCCTGGAGTGGTGGGGAGGACACTGAAGCTTTCTTT.

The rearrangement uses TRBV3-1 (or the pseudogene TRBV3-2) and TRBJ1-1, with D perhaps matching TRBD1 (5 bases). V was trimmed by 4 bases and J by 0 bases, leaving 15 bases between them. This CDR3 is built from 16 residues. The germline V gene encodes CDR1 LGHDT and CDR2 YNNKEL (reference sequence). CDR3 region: CASSRELTDMNTEAFF. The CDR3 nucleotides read TGTGCCAGCAGCCGAGAACTGACAGATATGAACACTGAAGCTTTCTTT.

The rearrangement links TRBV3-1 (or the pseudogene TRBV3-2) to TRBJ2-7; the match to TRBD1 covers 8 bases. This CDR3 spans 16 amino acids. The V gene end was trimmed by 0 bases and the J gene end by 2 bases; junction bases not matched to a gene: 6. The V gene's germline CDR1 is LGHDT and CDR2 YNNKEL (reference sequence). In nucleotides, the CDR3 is TGTGCCAGCAGCCAAGATCCGACAGGGGCGGCCTACGAGCAGTACTTC. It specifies CASSQDPTGAAYEQYF.

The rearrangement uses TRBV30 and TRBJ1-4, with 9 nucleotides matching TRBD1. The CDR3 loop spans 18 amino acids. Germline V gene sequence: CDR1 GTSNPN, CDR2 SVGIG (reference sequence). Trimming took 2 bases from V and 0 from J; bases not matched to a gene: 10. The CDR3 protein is CAWSRPGQGTATNEKLFF. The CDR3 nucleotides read TGTGCCTGGAGTAGGCCGGGACAGGGAACAGCAACTAATGAAAAACTGTTTTTT. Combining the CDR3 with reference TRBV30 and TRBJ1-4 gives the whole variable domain SQTIHQWPATLVQPVGSPLSLECTVEGTSNPNLYWYRQAAGRGLQLLFYSVGIGQISSEVPQNLSASRPQDRQFILSSKKLLLSDSGFYLCAWSRPGQGTATNEKLFFGSGTQLSVL.

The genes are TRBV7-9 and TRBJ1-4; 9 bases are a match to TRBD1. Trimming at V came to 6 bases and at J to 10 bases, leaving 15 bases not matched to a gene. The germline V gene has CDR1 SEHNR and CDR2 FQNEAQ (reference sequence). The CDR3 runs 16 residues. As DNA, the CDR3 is TGTGCCAGCAGGGCTACCCCGGGACAGGGTCCAGGAAAACTGTTTTTT. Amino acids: CASRATPGQGPGKLFF.

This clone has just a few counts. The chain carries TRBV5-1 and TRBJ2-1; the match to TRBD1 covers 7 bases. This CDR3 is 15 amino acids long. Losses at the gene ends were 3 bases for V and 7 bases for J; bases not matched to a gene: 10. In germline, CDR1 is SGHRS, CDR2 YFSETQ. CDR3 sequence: CASSYLQGFNNEQFF. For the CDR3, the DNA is TGCGCCAGCAGCTATTTACAGGGGTTCAATAATGAGCAGTTCTTC.